This entry lists 26 T cell receptor beta chains sequenced from one sample in a study of regulatory T cells in long-lasting Graves disease. Arm-PCR of CDR3 regions and iRepertoire HTBI primers were used to build TCR beta libraries. From the multiplex PCR reads, TCRdb called clonotypes with MiXCR, one entry per CDR3 protein. The sample shows roughly 500,000 distinct CDR3 sequences, roughly 14% of them seen only once. As for time point: newly diagnosed GD, antithyroid drugs for less than 3 months. Generation of the TCR library employed RNA extracted from PBMCs. The same data also went into a second study, on T cells in Graves' hyperthyroidism and ophthalmopathy.

Sample: peripheral blood mononuclear cells (PBMCs), taken at new diagnosis, from a patient treated with antithyroid drugs. The origin of the receptors is a young man with Graves disease.

On this clonotype: Relative to the germline gene, one junction end is altered; a read error may explain this. This chain joins TRBV19 and TRBJ1-1; no firm D call. This CDR3 comprises 16 residues. CDR1 LNHDA and CDR2 SQIVND come from the germline V gene (reference sequence). CDR3 bases: TGTGCCAGTATCCCCGCGGGGATTGGACGATCTACTGAGGCTTTCTTT. Its translation is CASIPAGIGRSTEAFF.

This clonotype came up a few times. This rearrangement joins TRBV5-6 to TRBJ1-5, with D hard to call. V was clipped by 4 bases and J by 8 bases, with 10 bases between them. Germline CDR1 reads SGHDT; CDR2 reads YYEEEE. This CDR3 has 12 amino acids. This CDR3 is CASSRDTEPQHF. The CDR3 DNA sequence: TGTGCCAGCAGCAGGGATACGGAGCCCCAGCATTTT.

This clonotype came up a few times. This chain uses TRBV20-1 with TRBJ2-1, with D possibly being TRBD1 (6 bases). Germline CDR1 reads DFQATT; CDR2 reads SNEGSKA (reference sequence). CDR3 size: 14 residues. The germline V and J ends were trimmed by 2 bases and 2 bases, with 10 bases remaining between them. The DNA for the CDR3 is TGCAGTGCTAGAAGGACAGTGACCTACAATGAGCAGTTCTTC. Protein: CSARRTVTYNEQFF.

Ten or more counts support this clonotype. V usage is TRBV14 and J usage is TRBJ1-5, with no clear D. Germline CDR1 and CDR2: SGHDN and FVKESK. CDR3 size: 13 residues. The V gene lost 2 bases and the J gene lost 4 bases, with 6 bases spanning the gap. The CDR3 coding sequence is TGTGCCAGCAGCCAACAAGCTAATCAGCCCCAGCATTTT. This gives the protein CASSQQANQPQHF.

This clonotype appeared many times. V gene TRBV6-2 or TRBV6-3 combines with J gene TRBJ2-1; TRBD2 matches 8 bases. Trimming cost V 1 base and J 0 bases; bases outside gene matches: 2. The V gene's germline CDR1 is MNHEY and CDR2 SVGEGT. This CDR3 comprises 16 residues. The DNA for the CDR3 is TGTGCCAGCAGTTACTACGGGAGGGGCTCCTACAATGAGCAGTTCTTC. This codes for CASSYYGRGSYNEQFF.

This clonotype was observed many times. The genes are TRBV11-2 and TRBJ1-1; no reliable D call. The CDR3 has 15 amino acids. The V end lost 5 bases, the J end lost 5 bases, and 18 bases lay between the germline ends. CDR1 is SGHAT, CDR2 FQNNGV, per germline. The CDR3: CASSPGRRPATEAFF. In nucleotides, the CDR3 is TGTGCCAGCAGCCCGGGGAGGAGACCGGCGACTGAAGCTTTCTTT.

This clonotype came up many times. The rearrangement uses TRBV5-1 and TRBJ1-4; no clear D gene. The CDR3 is 16 residues long. V gave up 3 bases and J gave up 8 bases, with 20 bases separating them. From germline, CDR1 is SGHRS and CDR2 YFSETQ. CDR3 amino acids: CASSSGTAGMREKLFF. The DNA of the CDR3 is TGCGCCAGCAGCTCCGGAACCGCGGGAATGAGGGAAAAACTGTTTTTT.

For this clonotype: This could be a read error, since a much larger clone is one nucleotide away. This chain connects TRBV20-1 to TRBJ2-7; D unclear. CDR3 length equals 14 residues. Germline CDR1 and CDR2: DFQATT and SNEGSKA (reference sequence). V dropped 2 bases and J dropped 7 bases, with 18 bases sitting between them. The CDR3 DNA follows: TGCAGTGCTAGATCCCCTTGGTCCTACAATGAGCAGTACTTC. Translating gives CSARSPWSYNEQYF.

This clonotype was counted many times. This chain connects TRBV12-3 or TRBV12-4 to TRBJ1-6; D is unresolved. Trimming shortened V by 1 base and J by 7 bases, and 2 bases separated the two germline ends. This CDR3 region has 12 residues. CDR3 DNA sequence: TGTGCCAGCAGTTTAGAGAATTCACCCCTCCACTTT. It translates to CASSLENSPLHF.

Ten or more counts support this clonotype. Germline and junction disagree at one end, which may indicate a read error. J is TRBJ2-2 and V is TRBV5-1; D is perhaps TRBD1 or TRBD2 (6 bases each). This CDR3 is 15 amino acids long. Germline V CDR1 and CDR2: SGHRS, YFSETQ. CDR3 amino acids: CASSLEGDYTGELFF. In nucleotides, the CDR3 is TGTGCCAGCAGCTTGGAGGGGGACTACACCGGGGAGCTGTTTTTT.

Remarks on this clonotype: A much bigger clone sits one base away, suggesting this may be a read error. The rearrangement uses TRBV12-3 or TRBV12-4 and TRBJ2-2, with 7 bases that match TRBD1. The CDR3 loop spans 15 amino acids. CDR3 in amino acids: CACSLADRLTGELFF. The CDR3 DNA reads as TGTGCCTGCAGTTTGGCGGACAGGCTCACCGGGGAGCTGTTTTTT.

Ten or more counts support this clonotype. In DNA form, the CDR3 reads TGTGCCAGCACCTATCTCGGGACTAGCGGCTACAATGAGCAGTTCTTC. It is translated as CASTYLGTSGYNEQFF. The chain is built from TRBV27 and TRBJ2-1, with 11 bases that match TRBD2. CDR3 size: 16 residues. The V segment lost 7 bases and the J segment 3 bases; nucleotides outside the gene matches: 8. CDR1 and CDR2 from the germline V gene are MNHEY and SMNVEV (reference sequence).

This clonotype was detected a few times. The rearrangement joins TRBV5-1 to TRBJ1-3; 12 bases line up with TRBD1. CDR3 size: 17 residues. Germline CDR1 is SGHRS and CDR2 is YFSETQ. Trimming took 2 bases from V and 2 from J; bases not matched to a gene: 5. The CDR3 DNA reads as TGCGCCAGCAGCTTCCGGGACAGGGGGCGACCTGGAAACACCATATATTTT. It is translated as CASSFRDRGRPGNTIYF.

This clonotype was counted many times. The V call is TRBV11-2, the J call TRBJ2-7; D is unresolved. The CDR3 length is 13 residues. The V gene's germline CDR1 is SGHAT and CDR2 FQNNGV. V lost 3 bases and J 3 bases, leaving 9 bases between the germline ends. The CDR3 bases are TGTGCCAGCAGCTTGTCGATCAGCTACGAGCAGTACTTC. Translation: CASSLSISYEQYF.

This clonotype appeared many times. The chain links TRBV20-1 to TRBJ2-3; 8 nucleotides align to TRBD2. With V trimmed by 3 bases and J by 1 base, 6 bases remained unmatched. Germline CDR1 reads DFQATT; CDR2 reads SNEGSKA (reference sequence). The CDR3 runs 15 residues. CDR3 coding DNA: TGCAGTGCTAGTACACCGGGACTAGGCACAGATACGCAGTATTTT. Translated: CSASTPGLGTDTQYF.

This clonotype was detected ten times or more. The rearrangement uses TRBV5-1 and TRBJ2-1; the match to TRBD2 covers 14 bases. This CDR3 is 15 amino acids long. The J segment lost 10 bases and the V segment lost 6 bases, leaving 9 bases of the junction unmatched. Germline V CDR1 and CDR2: SGHRS, YFSETQ. CDR3 nucleotides: TGCGCCAGCACCCGGGGACTAGCGGGAGCAAGCGAGCAGTTCTTC. Translation: CASTRGLAGASEQFF.

The chain carries TRBV5-1 and TRBJ2-7; 12 positions match TRBD2. This CDR3 is 16 amino acids long. The V segment lost 3 bases and the J segment 5 bases; nucleotides outside the gene matches: 9. Looked up from germline, CDR1 is SGHRS and CDR2 is YFSETQ. CDR3 region: CASSSSGLAGRNEQYF. The CDR3 region has the DNA TGCGCCAGCAGCTCCTCGGGACTAGCGGGCCGGAACGAGCAGTACTTC.

This chain connects TRBV6-1 to TRBJ1-1; a possible D gene is TRBD1 (5 bases). V lost 6 bases and J 6 bases, leaving 11 bases between the germline ends. CDR1 is MNHNS, CDR2 SASEGT, per germline. This CDR3 comprises 12 residues. The CDR3 loop reads CASSQRGPEAFF. Written as DNA, the CDR3 is TGTGCCAGCAGCCAACGGGGCCCTGAAGCTTTCTTT.

The table lists this clonotype with a few counts. The chain couples TRBV7-9 to TRBJ1-4; TRBD1 might be the D (5 bases). V lost 6 bases and J lost 4, with 9 bases in between. This CDR3 comprises 13 residues. Germline V gene data show CDR1 as SEHNR and CDR2 as FQNEAQ (reference sequence). CDR3 nucleotides: TGTGCCAGCAGGGGGGAGTTTAATGAAAAACTGTTTTTT. It specifies CASRGEFNEKLFF. Filled out from reference TRBV7-9 and TRBJ1-4, the complete variable domain reads DTGVSQNPRHKITKRGQNVTFRCDPISEHNRLYWYRQTLGQGPEFLTYFQNEAQLEKSRLLSDRFSAERPKGSFSTLEIQRTEQGDSAMYLCASRGEFNEKLFFGSGTQLSVL.

Ten or more counts support this clonotype. This chain joins TRBV20-1 and TRBJ2-3, with D hard to call. CDR3 size: 13 residues. Trimming shortened V by 8 bases and J by 0 bases, and 12 bases separated the two germline ends. The V gene's germline CDR1 is DFQATT and CDR2 SNEGSKA (reference sequence). CDR3 in DNA: TGCAGTTCCGGCGATACTAGCACAGATACGCAGTATTTT. Residues: CSSGDTSTDTQYF.

This clonotype showed up many times. The V and J genes are TRBV12-3 or TRBV12-4 and TRBJ2-1; 11 nucleotides agree with TRBD2. The DNA end lines up better with TRBJ2-5; the J call may be wrong. The CDR3 has 16 residues. CDR3 nucleotides: TGTGCCAGCAGTTTAGTAGCGGGAGGGGGCTTTGAGACCCAGTACTTC. Its protein product is CASSLVAGGGFETQYF.

This clonotype has a count of ten or more. The chain uses TRBV15 and TRBJ2-7; perhaps TRBD2 as D (6 bases). Germline assignment: CDR1 LNHNV and CDR2 YYDKDF (reference sequence). The CDR3 length is 15 residues. V was trimmed by 1 base and J by 4 bases, leaving 14 bases between them. The DNA of the CDR3 is TGTGCCACCAGCAGAGCCACGGGAGCGAAGTACGAGCAGTACTTC. Translation gives CATSRATGAKYEQYF.

On this clonotype itself: One junction end does not reproduce the germline sequence, and a read error may be involved. This chain uses TRBV5-1 with TRBJ1-2, with D perhaps matching TRBD1 (5 bases). The CDR3 totals 14 residues. CDR1 and CDR2 from the germline V gene are SGHRS and YFSETQ. The CDR3 region is CASSLARGQGSYTF. CDR3 in DNA: TGTGCCAGCAGCTTGGCCAGAGGGCAGGGCAGCTACACCTTC.

The gene calls are TRBV20-1 and TRBJ1-1; D ambiguous. This CDR3 contains 11 residues. The germline gives CDR1 DFQATT, CDR2 SNEGSKA (reference sequence). V lost 3 bases, J lost 9 bases, and 11 bases lay in between. The CDR3 sequence is CSARGPAKAFF. The CDR3 nucleotides read TGCAGTGCTAGGGGTCCGGCTAAAGCTTTCTTT.

The sample holds many counts of this clonotype. J is TRBJ2-7 and V is TRBV10-3, with D maybe TRBD2 (6 bases). Trimming took off 2 bases at V and 6 bases at J, with 11 bases between the two ends. The CDR3 sequence is 13 residues long. Looked up from germline, CDR1 is ENHRY and CDR2 is SYGVKD. CDR3 DNA sequence: TGTGCCATCAGTGAGAGGGACTTTTCCGAGCAGTACTTC. Translating gives CAISERDFSEQYF.

This clonotype was recorded many times. V usage is TRBV10-3 and J usage is TRBJ1-5; D may be TRBD1 (5 bases). Between the trimmed V and J ends, which lost 2 bases and 0 bases, there was a span of 5 bases. CDR3 length equals 14 residues. Germline loops: CDR1 ENHRY, CDR2 SYGVKD. Here the CDR3 DNA reads TGTGCCATCAGTGAGACAGGTAGCAATCAGCCCCAGCATTTT. Protein: CAISETGSNQPQHF.